This TCR beta chain was sequenced for a study of cytomegalovirus exposure and HLA in healthy donors. Overall study: The approximately 110 validation repertoires were reported in a later analysis to have been generated on the same platform as the roughly 720 first-cohort repertoires.

Measured with immunoSEQ multiplex PCR; TCRdb has only the in-frame clones, and not every one. The sample carries 130,000 to 150,000 clones, roughly 90% recorded once. The donors formed part of the approximately 120-subject validation cohort, distinct from the 666-subject first cohort. CDR3 length: 15 residues. The V and J ends lost 5 bases and 0 bases respectively, with 14 bases between them. Germline assignment: CDR1 SGHKS and CDR2 YYEKEE (reference sequence). The study, taken as a whole, reports: The TCR clusters that emerged in the first cohort tended, a later analysis found, to co-occur in the 120 or so validation repertoires. The authors listed 164 TCR beta chains as cytomegalovirus-associated.

As regards this clone: The antigen remains undetermined.

The chain couples TRBV5-5 to TRBJ2-5; a possible D gene is TRBD1 (5 bases). Sequenced sample: PBMCs. The sequence came from a man younger than 35 in good health and CMV-seronegative. CDR3 sequence: CASRPSYRNQETQYF. CDR3 bases: TGTGCCAGCAGGCCTTCTTACAGGAACCAAGAGACCCAGTACTTC. Together with reference TRBV5-5 and TRBJ2-5, the CDR3 gives the full variable domain: DAGVTQSPTHLIKTRGQQVTLRCSPISGHKSVSWYQQVLGQGPQFIFQYYEKEERGRGNFPDRFSARQFPNYSSELNVNALLLGDSALYLCASRPSYRNQETQYFGPGTRLLVL.